The source of this T cell receptor beta chain is a study of blood T cell repertoires in COVID-19 (dated by TCRdb to 2018 to 2020). About the study as a whole: Samples from collaborators originated in the United States, Italy and Spain and spanned both the acute and convalescent phases of COVID-19. The material from the prospective study consisted of cDNA or gDNA derived from T cells, B-cell-depleted T cells, or PBMCs. Deeply sampled blood TCRbeta repertoires from subjects exposed to, actively infected with, or recovered from COVID-19 were included in the dataset. The repertoires were released in a freely available public database intended as a resource for research on the immune response to SARS-CoV-2. The samples were drawn from two sources: the first 160 participants of the ongoing ImmuneRACE study, and 1,200 or so subjects contributed by 6 global collaborators. A de-identified subject ID, COVID-19 status, age in years and sex were almost always included in the sample metadata. Where available, HLA class I and class II types were obtained from metadata supplied by the sample provider rather than from assay-based typing.

The collaborating institutions used their own protocols to collect whole blood in K2EDTA tubes. Collaborator samples were shipped for TCRbeta analysis as frozen whole blood, isolated PBMCs, or DNA extracted from either sample type. Measured from the cysteine to the phenylalanine, the CDR3 is 17 residues long. The entry retains the CDR3 DNA only, 51 bases that are in frame from base 1. CDR1 SGHDT and CDR2 YYEEEE were looked up in the germline V gene. The V end loses 4 bases and the J end loses 5 bases, and a stretch of 24 bases separates them. TCRbeta CDR3 regions were amplified from genomic DNA using the immunoSEQ Assay, a bias-controlled multiplex PCR. For the original study's pipeline: The number of nucleated cells in each sample was estimated from the amplification of reference gene primers within the assay. To quantify the absolute abundance of each unique TCRbeta CDR3 rearrangement, sequence reads were collapsed and filtered. Productive Simpson clonality was computed per sample as the square root of Simpson's diversity index over productive rearrangements. TCRdb carries this immuneACCESS record with in-frame sequences only. Its versions omit some clonotypes, under half of them owing to an unresolved V gene in the studies checked, with the rest unexplained. V and J calls and clone size are given by that table; D and trimming were obtained from the DNA. The sample has 450,000 to 500,000 clones on record, 80% to 90% of them singletons. The ten top clones hold 3% to 3.5% of the sample.

General findings and caveats noted by the study authors: The quantity of clinical and demographic metadata differed by source and by participant and was supplied without curation.

Notes on this clone: The antigen it binds to is not known. Per-base qualities were not stored, and no clone one base away is much larger.

Sequences were obtained from peripheral blood. Recombination linked TRBV5-6 to TRBJ2-5; TRBD2 is a possible D gene, resting on 5 matching bases. This clonotype was sampled from a human donor in a cohort sampled during active COVID-19. The nucleotide sequence reads TGTGCCAGCAGCCTAGGCCCGGAGCGGAGTGGTTGGGAGACCCAGTACTTC. It encodes CASSLGPERSGWETQYF. Here the CDR3 is joined to the reference TRBV5-6 and TRBJ2-5 genes, and the full variable domain is: DAGVTQSPTHLIKTRGQQVTLRCSPKSGHDTVSWYQQALGQGPQFIFQYYEEEERQRGNFPDRFSGHQFPNYSSELNVNALLLGDSALYLCASSLGPERSGWETQYFGPGTRLLVL.